Shown below are 15 T cell receptor beta chains from a single sample sequenced in a study of technical replicates of blood from a handful of donors. Measured with immunoSEQ multiplex PCR; TCRdb has only the in-frame clones, and not every one. The table has 65,000 to 90,000 clones, 93% seen once. Source material: T cells isolated from PBMCs. The receptor source for this set is a human donor in good health.

V is TRBV11-2 and J is TRBJ2-3; no clear D. This CDR3 has 13 residues. Trimming removed 7 bases from V and 9 bases from J, with 17 bases in between. Germline CDR1 is SGHAT and CDR2 is FQNNGV. CDR3 bases: TGTGCCAGCACCCTGACTGGTTTTGGCACGCAGTATTTT. Protein sequence: CASTLTGFGTQYF.

The CDR3 DNA sequence: TGTGCCAGCTCACCGCAACTCGAGGGCCGAGCGAACACTGAAGCTTTCTTT. Encoded protein: CASSPQLEGRANTEAFF. V gene TRBV18 combines with J gene TRBJ1-1; no reliable D call. CDR3 size: 17 residues. The germline CDR1 and CDR2 sequences are KGHSH and LQKENI. Trimming took 3 bases from V and 1 from J, leaving 18 bases between them.

This clone appeared once. The rearrangement links TRBV4-2 to TRBJ2-5, with D perhaps matching TRBD1 (5 bases). Trimming took off 0 bases at V and 4 bases at J, with 6 bases between the two ends. CDR3 length: 13 amino acids. CDR1 and CDR2 (germline): LGHNA, YNFKEQ. CDR3 bases: TGTGCCAGCAGCCAAGATCAGGGAGAGACCCAGTACTTC. It is translated as CASSQDQGETQYF.

CDR3: CSARGVSEAFF. The CDR3 region has the DNA TGCAGTGCTAGAGGAGTATCCGAAGCTTTCTTT. This chain links TRBV20-1 with TRBJ1-1; the D is unclear. The V end lost 1 base, the J end lost 8 bases, and 8 bases lay between the germline ends. Germline V CDR1 and CDR2: DFQATT, SNEGSKA (reference sequence). This CDR3 has 11 residues.

The genes are TRBV27 and TRBJ2-1; possible D gene TRBD2, 5 bases. V lost 7 bases to trimming and J lost 5 bases, with 12 bases between them. This CDR3 has 13 residues. CDR1 is MNHEY, CDR2 SMNVEV, per germline (reference sequence). CDR3 region: CASMAGADNEQFF. The CDR3, as DNA: TGTGCCAGCATGGCGGGCGCCGACAATGAGCAGTTCTTC.

This clone was seen just once. The chain joins TRBV11-3 to TRBJ1-1; 10 bases line up with TRBD1. The CDR3 has 16 amino acids. V lost 5 bases and J lost 7; bases outside the gene matches: 13. Per germline, CDR1 SGHNT and CDR2 YENEEA. The CDR3 bases are TGTGCCAGCAGCCCTTATGACAGGGGGCCTGGGAATGAAGCTTTCTTT. Amino acids: CASSPYDRGPGNEAFF.

V and J are TRBV5-1 and TRBJ2-1; weak D call: TRBD1 (5 bases). The germline V gene has CDR1 SGHRS and CDR2 YFSETQ. The CDR3 is 13 residues long. V was cut by 4 bases and J by 9 bases, with 14 bases left in between. In DNA form, the CDR3 reads TGCGCCAGCAGCGCCAATCAGGGTACTGAGCAGTTCTTC. Amino acids: CASSANQGTEQFF.

The chain recombines TRBV6-5 with TRBJ1-2; 9 bases are a match to TRBD1. Trimming cost V 2 bases and J 2 bases; bases outside gene matches: 0. Germline V gene sequence: CDR1 MNHEY, CDR2 SVGAGI. The CDR3 runs 14 residues. The DNA for the CDR3 is TGTGCCAGCAGTTACGACAGGGGGAACTATGGCTACACCTTC. As protein: CASSYDRGNYGYTF.

The V gene is TRBV7-9, the J gene TRBJ1-3; a weak D match, TRBD1 (5 bases). This CDR3 is 12 amino acids long. Germline V gives CDR1 SEHNR, CDR2 FQNEAQ (reference sequence). Trimming took off 5 bases at V and 6 bases at J, with 8 bases between the two ends. CDR3: CASSQGANTIYF. Written as DNA, the CDR3 is TGTGCCAGCAGCCAAGGGGCAAACACCATATATTTT.

The chain is built from TRBV10-3 and TRBJ2-7; 14 bases are shared with TRBD2. CDR3 size: 16 residues. V lost 5 bases to trimming and J lost 3 bases; unmatched junction nucleotides: 6. Looked up from germline, CDR1 is ENHRY and CDR2 is SYGVKD. CDR3 sequence (DNA): TGTGCCATCAGTTCCGGGACTAGCGGGGGTCGCTACGAGCAGTACTTC. Protein product: CAISSGTSGGRYEQYF.

This chain links TRBV5-1 with TRBJ2-7, with D hard to call. Germline-derived CDR1 and CDR2 are SGHRS and YFSETQ. This CDR3 contains 12 residues. Trimming shortened V by 0 bases and J by 4 bases, and 5 bases separated the two germline ends. CDR3 nucleotides: TGCGCCAGCAGCTTGGACGGGTACGAGCAGTACTTC. The encoded protein is CASSLDGYEQYF.

The J gene is TRBJ1-5, the V gene TRBV2, with TRBD1 as a possible D gene (6 bases). V lost 6 bases and J 6 bases, leaving 21 bases between the germline ends. From germline, CDR1 is SNHLY and CDR2 FYNNEI. The CDR3 extends over 16 amino acids. The CDR3 region has the DNA TGTGCCAGCAGATCGCCACAGGGAATGAGGCGTCAGCCCCAGCATTTT. This sequence encodes CASRSPQGMRRQPQHF.

The rearrangement joins TRBV15 to TRBJ1-2, with 7 bases identical to TRBD1. J gave up 2 bases and V 6 bases, and 15 bases lay outside the gene matches. Germline V gene data show CDR1 as LNHNV and CDR2 as YYDKDF (reference sequence). The CDR3 has 17 residues. CDR3 region: CATSPGTVEPANYGYTF. The CDR3 DNA is TGTGCCACCAGTCCCGGGACAGTAGAGCCCGCGAACTATGGCTACACCTTC.

The V gene is TRBV6-1, the J gene TRBJ2-3, with unresolved D. Per germline, CDR1 MNHNS and CDR2 SASEGT. The CDR3 totals 13 residues. Trimming took 4 bases from V and 3 from J, leaving 8 bases between them. The CDR3 loop is CASSASQTDTQYF. CDR3 coding DNA: TGTGCCAGCAGTGCCTCCCAGACAGATACGCAGTATTTT.

The J gene is TRBJ2-7, the V gene TRBV21-1; the table assigns TRBD2, which was not confirmed against the DNA. TRBV21-1 is classified as a pseudogene. CDR3 length: 16 residues. The DNA for the CDR3 is TGTGCCAGCAGCAAAGGTGATGGCGGGGCGAACTACGAGCAGTACTTC. Residues: CASSKGDGGANYEQYF.